The 28 T cell receptor beta chains below all came from one sample that was sequenced in a study of type 1 regulatory T cells. TCRdb independently ran MiXCR on the reads; one entry per CDR3 protein. Among tens of thousands of distinct CDR3 sequences listed, roughly two thirds were seen once. For these receptors, no antigen is known. The sample consisted of cultured non-Tr1 T cells, either the whole culture or a sorted T cell fraction (not recorded which). The source is a human donor in good health.

CDR3 protein: CASSSTGPDTYEQYF. Here the CDR3 DNA reads TGTGCCAGCAGTTCCACGGGACCGGATACCTACGAGCAGTACTTC. The gene calls are TRBV28 and TRBJ2-7; D possibly matches TRBD1 or TRBD2 (5 bases each). This CDR3 has 15 residues. V was cut by 4 bases and J by 2 bases, with 15 bases left in between. The germline V gene has CDR1 MDHEN and CDR2 SYDVKM. The entire variable domain, with the rest obtained from reference TRBV28 and TRBJ2-7, is as follows: DVKVTQSSRYLVKRTGEKVFLECVQDMDHENMFWYRQDPGLGLRLIYFSYDVKMKEKGDIPEGYSVSREKKERFSLILESASTNQTSMYLCASSSTGPDTYEQYFGPGTRLTVT.

The J gene is TRBJ2-3, the V gene TRBV20-1; 7 bases fit TRBD2. CDR1 is DFQATT and CDR2 is SNEGSKA in the germline V gene (reference sequence). The V and J ends lost 7 bases and 5 bases, in that order; junction bases with no gene match: 12. The length of the CDR3 is 14 residues. CDR3 sequence (DNA): TGCAGTGTATTGATGGGGGAGGGAGAAGATACGCAGTATTTT. It codes for CSVLMGEGEDTQYF.

The rearrangement links TRBV11-3 to TRBJ1-2; TRBD1 might be the D (5 bases). V lost 2 bases and J lost 6, with 19 bases in between. The CDR3 sequence is 16 residues long. The germline CDR1 and CDR2 sequences are SGHNT and YENEEA. CDR3 protein: CASSLRPRGGFHGYTF. CDR3 bases: TGTGCCAGCAGCTTAAGACCACGGGGGGGGTTCCATGGCTACACCTTC.

This clonotype occurred a few times. This sequence joins TRBV7-2 and TRBJ2-1, with 12 bases matching TRBD2. The CDR3 totals 12 residues. Germline V CDR1 and CDR2: SGHTA, FQGNSA. V shed 5 bases, J shed 15 bases, and the junction held 5 bases outside the gene matches. Written as DNA, the CDR3 is TGTGCCAGCAGCCTCGGGACTAGCGGGCCGTTCTTC. This translates into CASSLGTSGPFF.

The chain recombines TRBV2 with TRBJ2-1; D not certain. This CDR3 comprises 14 residues. Deletions cut 4 bases from V and 3 bases from J, with 10 bases between. Germline V gene data show CDR1 as SNHLY and CDR2 as FYNNEI. For the CDR3, the DNA is TGTGCCAGCAGTGGTGACTCTCTCTACAATGAGCAGTTCTTC. It encodes CASSGDSLYNEQFF.

This clonotype has just a few counts. J is TRBJ2-7 and V is TRBV28; 7 bases map to TRBD1. The CDR3 has 15 residues. Germline V gene lookup returns CDR1 MDHEN and CDR2 SYDVKM. The V gene end was trimmed by 6 bases and the J gene end by 3 bases; junction bases not matched to a gene: 11. As DNA, the CDR3 is TGTGCCAGCAGAACTCCCCGGGACAGTCGCTACGAGCAGTACTTC. Translation gives CASRTPRDSRYEQYF.

The chain recombines TRBV20-1 with TRBJ2-5; no firm D call. The V end was cut by 3 bases, the J end by 1 base, with 9 bases between. Per the germline V gene, CDR1 is DFQATT and CDR2 is SNEGSKA (reference sequence). The CDR3 has 13 residues. The CDR3 nucleotides are TGCAGTGCTAGCCGGACGATCCAAGAGACCCAGTACTTC. The encoded protein is CSASRTIQETQYF.

The CDR3 nucleotides read TGTGCCAGCAGCTTACAGAGTTTCGCTAGCACAGATACGCAGTATTTT. It is translated as CASSLQSFASTDTQYF. The J gene is TRBJ2-3, the V gene TRBV11-2, with D unclear. The CDR3 covers 16 residues. With 2 bases removed from V and 0 bases from J, the gap between germline ends came to 12 bases. Germline assignment: CDR1 SGHAT and CDR2 FQNNGV.

This clonotype was observed a few times. The chain carries TRBV20-1 and TRBJ2-7; 10 bases are shared with TRBD2. Germline V CDR1 and CDR2: DFQATT, SNEGSKA (reference sequence). The V segment lost 2 bases and the J segment 2 bases; nucleotides outside the gene matches: 3. There are 14 residues in the CDR3. CDR3 bases: TGCAGTGCTAGAACAGCGGGAGGGCCCTACGAGCAGTACTTC. Its protein is CSARTAGGPYEQYF.

This clonotype was found a few times. The rearrangement joins TRBV27 to TRBJ1-1; D is unresolved. The germline CDR1 and CDR2 sequences are MNHEY and SMNVEV (reference sequence). The V and J ends lost 3 bases and 1 base respectively, with 6 bases between them. The CDR3 sequence is 13 residues long. CDR3 nucleotide sequence: TGTGCCAGCAGTTTCGGACCGAACACTGAAGCTTTCTTT. Protein product: CASSFGPNTEAFF.

Comments on this clonotype: The junction and the germline gene differ at one end; a read error may be behind it. The V call is TRBV20-1, the J call TRBJ2-4; D tentatively reads TRBD1 or TRBD2 (6 bases each). The CDR3 is 11 amino acids. CDR1 is DFQATT, CDR2 SNEGSKA, per germline (reference sequence). The CDR3 nucleotides read TGCAGTGCTGTGGATGGACCTCGGGGGCACTTC. Amino acid sequence: CSAVDGPRGHF.

V usage is TRBV6-2 or TRBV6-3 and J usage is TRBJ1-3, with D unclear. The length of the CDR3 is 15 residues. In germline, CDR1 is MNHEY, CDR2 SVGEGT. The V end lost 6 bases, the J end lost 4 bases, and 16 bases lay between the germline ends. This CDR3 is CASSFQSGAGNTIYF. The CDR3 coding sequence is TGTGCCAGCAGCTTCCAGAGCGGAGCGGGAAACACCATATATTTT.

Written as DNA, the CDR3 is TGCAGCGTTGAGTTGCCACCCCGGAACACTGAAGCTTTCTTT. Residues: CSVELPPRNTEAFF. The rearrangement joins TRBV29-1 to TRBJ1-1; D call uncertain. Germline V gene lookup returns CDR1 SQVTM and CDR2 ANQGSEA. CDR3 length: 14 residues. V was trimmed by 3 bases and J by 1 base, leaving 12 bases between them.

The chain carries TRBV4-3 and TRBJ2-3, with D tentatively TRBD2 (7 bases). The ends were cut back, 6 bases at V and 6 bases at J, with 10 bases in the middle. Germline V gene lookup returns CDR1 LGHNA and CDR2 YSLEER. The CDR3 length is 12 residues. The CDR3 nucleotides read TGCGCCAGCAGAGGGGGGGCGGATACGCAGTATTTT. Amino acid sequence: CASRGGADTQYF.

The chain carries TRBV3-1 and TRBJ1-5; D not certain. The germline V gene has CDR1 LGHDT and CDR2 YNNKEL (reference sequence). The CDR3 has 13 residues. V shed 0 bases and J shed 7 bases, with 7 bases lying between them. The CDR3 reads CASSQDIHQPQHF. The CDR3, as DNA: TGTGCCAGCAGCCAAGATATCCACCAGCCCCAGCATTTT. The full variable domain, its missing parts supplied by reference TRBV3-1 and TRBJ1-5, is DTAVSQTPKYLVTQMGNDKSIKCEQNLGHDTMYWYKQDSKKFLKIMFSYNNKELIINETVPNRFSPKSPDKAHLNLHINSLELGDSAVYFCASSQDIHQPQHFGDGTRLSIL.

The chain couples TRBV20-1 to TRBJ2-6; 10 nucleotides match TRBD1. In germline, CDR1 is DFQATT, CDR2 SNEGSKA (reference sequence). The CDR3 runs to 20 residues. V dropped 3 bases and J dropped 3; count of bases not matched to a gene: 17. The CDR3 nucleotides read TGCAGTGCTAGCTCCCGCCCGATGGACAGGGGGTGGAGTGGGGCCAACGTCCTGACTTTC. Its translation: CSASSRPMDRGWSGANVLTF.

The rearrangement joins TRBV5-4 to TRBJ2-1; perhaps TRBD2 as D (5 bases). Between the trimmed V and J ends, which lost 2 bases and 6 bases, there was a span of 18 bases. The germline V gene has CDR1 SGHNT and CDR2 YYREEE (reference sequence). The CDR3 has 16 amino acids. The CDR3 loop is CASSFRSSVAGNEQFF. The DNA for the CDR3 is TGTGCCAGCAGCTTCCGGAGTTCCGTGGCGGGCAATGAGCAGTTCTTC.

The chain employs TRBV4-1 and TRBJ2-3, with D perhaps TRBD2 (6 bases). Trimming shortened V by 3 bases and J by 2 bases, and 18 bases separated the two germline ends. The germline V gene encodes CDR1 MGHRA and CDR2 YSYEKL. CDR3 length: 17 amino acids. In nucleotides, the CDR3 is TGCGCCAGCAGCCAGGTGGCGTCCGGGAGTACCACAGATACGCAGTATTTT. Translated: CASSQVASGSTTDTQYF.

The rearrangement links TRBV9 to TRBJ1-1, with D perhaps TRBD1 (6 bases). Per the germline V gene, CDR1 is SGDLS and CDR2 is YYNGEE. V was pared by 3 bases and J by 1 base, with 13 bases between. This CDR3 is 15 amino acids long. The CDR3 sequence is CASSAVQGTNTEAFF. The CDR3 nucleotides read TGTGCCAGCAGCGCCGTTCAGGGGACGAACACTGAAGCTTTCTTT.

V usage is TRBV6-1 and J usage is TRBJ1-5, with TRBD1 matching 7 bases. Germline lookup yields CDR1 MNHNS and CDR2 SASEGT. The junction had 10 bases not matched to a gene; V was cut back by 2 bases and J by 3 bases. This CDR3 is built from 17 residues. The CDR3 region is CASSEPIGQALNQPQHF. As DNA, the CDR3 is TGTGCCAGCAGTGAACCCATCGGACAGGCCCTCAATCAGCCCCAGCATTTT.

V gene TRBV2 combines with J gene TRBJ2-1; 8 bases agree with TRBD2. V shed 2 bases and J 6 bases; nucleotides not matched to a gene: 3. The CDR3 is 14 amino acids. Per germline, CDR1 SNHLY and CDR2 FYNNEI. The CDR3 sequence: CASSESAGVNEQFF. The CDR3 DNA reads as TGTGCCAGCAGTGAATCAGCGGGAGTCAATGAGCAGTTCTTC.

The V gene is TRBV3-1, the J gene TRBJ2-5, with D uncertain. With 1 base removed from V and 5 bases from J, the gap between germline ends came to 5 bases. CDR3 size: 12 residues. Germline V lookup: CDR1 LGHDT, CDR2 YNNKEL (reference sequence). DNA for the CDR3: TGTGCCAGCAGCCAAGTAGTGGAGACCCAGTACTTC. Its translation is CASSQVVETQYF.

The rearrangement joins TRBV28 to TRBJ2-4; TRBD2 matches at 8 bases. The ends lost 8 bases at V and 0 bases at J; junction bases unmatched: 6. Germline values: CDR1 MDHEN, CDR2 SYDVKM. The CDR3 has 15 residues. The CDR3 protein is CASAGGAGAKNIQYF. The CDR3 DNA reads TGTGCCAGCGCGGGGGGAGCGGGAGCCAAAAACATTCAGTACTTC.

As concerns this clonotype: One end of the junction fails to match germline, which may point to a read error. This chain joins TRBV20-1 and TRBJ2-1; the match to TRBD1 covers 9 bases. This CDR3 has 12 residues. Germline V gene sequence: CDR1 DFQATT, CDR2 SNEGSKA (reference sequence). The CDR3 region has the DNA TGCAGTGCGCAAACCCAGGGACAGGGAGGAGTCTTC. As protein: CSAQTQGQGGVF.

This chain joins TRBV7-2 and TRBJ1-1, with TRBD1 matching 7 bases. Germline V gene data show CDR1 as SGHTA and CDR2 as FQGNSA. J lost 4 bases, V lost 5 bases, and 7 bases had no gene match. This CDR3 is built from 14 residues. The CDR3 loop reads CASSLRQGSTEAFF. Written as DNA, the CDR3 is TGTGCCAGCAGCCTCAGACAGGGAAGCACTGAAGCTTTCTTT. Filled out from reference TRBV7-2 and TRBJ1-1, the complete variable domain reads GAGVSQSPSNKVTEKGKDVELRCDPISGHTALYWYRQSLGQGLEFLIYFQGNSAPDKSGLPSDRFSAERTGGSVSTLTIQRTQQEDSAVYLCASSLRQGSTEAFFGQGTRLTVV.

The chain combines TRBV15 with TRBJ1-4; no reliable D call. CDR1 is LNHNV and CDR2 is YYDKDF in the germline V gene (reference sequence). With 0 bases removed from V and 8 bases from J, the gap between germline ends came to 7 bases. The CDR3 has 13 residues. CDR3 region: CATSRDGSEKLFF. CDR3 sequence (DNA): TGTGCCACCAGCAGAGATGGTTCGGAAAAACTGTTTTTT.

V usage is TRBV6-4 and J usage is TRBJ2-7; D remains ambiguous. CDR3 size: 14 residues. Trimming cost V 7 bases and J 0 bases, with 13 bases left between them. CDR1 is MRHNA and CDR2 is SNTAGT in the germline V gene. CDR3 sequence reads: CASNKTVDSYEQYF. In DNA form, the CDR3 reads TGTGCCAGCAATAAAACAGTCGACTCCTACGAGCAGTACTTC.

The rearrangement links TRBV9 to TRBJ2-5; 8 positions agree with TRBD2. J was trimmed by 2 bases and V by 1 base; bases with no gene match: 1. Germline CDR1 is SGDLS and CDR2 is YYNGEE. This CDR3 has 14 amino acids. This CDR3 reads CASSVSGRQETQYF. Written as DNA, the CDR3 is TGTGCCAGCAGCGTAAGCGGGAGACAAGAGACCCAGTACTTC. Based on the CDR3 plus reference TRBV9 and TRBJ2-5, the full variable domain is DSGVTQTPKHLITATGQRVTLRCSPRSGDLSVYWYQQSLDQGLQFLIQYYNGEERAKGNILERFSAQQFPDLHSELNLSSLELGDSALYFCASSVSGRQETQYFGPGTRLLVL.